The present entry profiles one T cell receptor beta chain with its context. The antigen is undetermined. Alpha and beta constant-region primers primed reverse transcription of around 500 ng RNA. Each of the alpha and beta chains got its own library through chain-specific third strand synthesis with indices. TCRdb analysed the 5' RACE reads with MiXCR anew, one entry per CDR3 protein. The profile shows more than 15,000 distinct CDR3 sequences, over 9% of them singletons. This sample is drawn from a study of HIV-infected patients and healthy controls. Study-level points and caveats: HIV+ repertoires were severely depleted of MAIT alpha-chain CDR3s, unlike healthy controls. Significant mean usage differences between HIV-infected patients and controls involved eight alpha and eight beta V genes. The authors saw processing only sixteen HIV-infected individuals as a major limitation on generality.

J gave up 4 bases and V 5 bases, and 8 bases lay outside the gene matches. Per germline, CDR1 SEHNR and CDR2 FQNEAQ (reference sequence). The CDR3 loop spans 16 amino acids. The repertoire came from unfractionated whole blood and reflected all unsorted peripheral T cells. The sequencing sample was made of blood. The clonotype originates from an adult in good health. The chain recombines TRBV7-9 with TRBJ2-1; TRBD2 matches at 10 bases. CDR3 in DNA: TGTGCCAGCAGCCTCTCCCTAGCGGGGGCTTACAATGAGCAGTTCTTC. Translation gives CASSLSLAGAYNEQFF.